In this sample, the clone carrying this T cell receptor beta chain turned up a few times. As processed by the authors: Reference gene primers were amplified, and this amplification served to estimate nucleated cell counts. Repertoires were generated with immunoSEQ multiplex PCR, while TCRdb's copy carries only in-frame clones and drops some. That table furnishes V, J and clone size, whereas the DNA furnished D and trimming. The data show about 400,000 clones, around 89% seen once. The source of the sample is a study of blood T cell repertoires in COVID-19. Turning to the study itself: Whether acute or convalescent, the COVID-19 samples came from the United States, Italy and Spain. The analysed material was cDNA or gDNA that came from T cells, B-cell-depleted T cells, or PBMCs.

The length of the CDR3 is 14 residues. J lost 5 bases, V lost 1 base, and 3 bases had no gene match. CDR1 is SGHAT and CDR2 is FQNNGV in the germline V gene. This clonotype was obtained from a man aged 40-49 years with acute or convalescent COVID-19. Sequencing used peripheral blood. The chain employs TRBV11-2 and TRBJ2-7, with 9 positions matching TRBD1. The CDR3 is CASSLAQGAHEQYF. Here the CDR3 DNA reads TGTGCCAGCAGCTTAGCACAGGGGGCGCACGAGCAGTACTTC.